The 5 T cell receptor beta chains reported below all come from one sample, sequenced in a study of CD8 T cells in Susac syndrome. RNA totalling about 0.5 to 1 ug underwent reverse transcription with random hexamers. TCRdb re-called the immunoSEQ multiplex PCR reads with MiXCR, one entry per CDR3 protein. The sample includes tens of thousands of distinct CDR3 sequences, approximately 94% seen only once; the top ten take about 0.5%. The material sequenced was CD8+ T cells from PBMCs. Every receptor here comes from a human donor with Susac syndrome.

The chain employs TRBV2 and TRBJ2-1, with D maybe TRBD2 (5 bases). This CDR3 region has 13 residues. Between the trimmed V and J ends, which lost 3 bases and 6 bases, there was a span of 9 bases. CDR1 is SNHLY, CDR2 FYNNEI, per germline. The CDR3 spells CASSERVSNEQFF. The DNA of the CDR3 is TGTGCCAGCAGTGAGCGGGTCAGCAATGAGCAGTTCTTC. Drawing the rest from reference TRBV2 and TRBJ2-1, the complete variable domain is EPEVTQTPSHQVTQMGQEVILRCVPISNHLYFYWYRQILGQKVEFLVSFYNNEISEKSEIFDDQFSVERPDGSNFTLKIRSTKLEDSAMYFCASSERVSNEQFFGPGTRLTVL.

The J gene is TRBJ2-1, the V gene TRBV7-6; 12 bases align to TRBD2. The CDR3 is 14 residues long. The trim removed 8 bases at V and 10 bases at J, leaving 9 bases unmatched. The germline CDR1 and CDR2 sequences are SGHVS and FNYEAQ. This chain's CDR3 is CASRRLAGEHEQFF. DNA of the CDR3: TGTGCCAGCCGACGACTAGCGGGGGAGCACGAGCAGTTCTTC.

The J gene is TRBJ1-1, the V gene TRBV19; the D gene is possibly TRBD1 (5 bases). In germline, CDR1 is LNHDA, CDR2 SQIVND (reference sequence). V was cut by 4 bases and J by 8 bases, with 14 bases left in between. This CDR3 has 13 amino acids. CDR3 in amino acids: CASSRGLEREAFF. In nucleotides, the CDR3 is TGTGCCAGTAGTAGGGGCCTAGAACGAGAAGCTTTCTTT.

This chain links TRBV7-9 with TRBJ1-2; no definite D call. Trimming pared 0 bases from V and 3 bases from J, leaving 11 bases between. CDR3 length: 15 amino acids. Germline CDR1 and CDR2: SEHNR and FQNEAQ (reference sequence). In DNA, the CDR3 is TGTGCCAGCAGCTTAGCGCTTTATCAGCACTATGGCTACACCTTC. As protein: CASSLALYQHYGYTF.

The table lists this clonotype with a count of one. The rearrangement joins TRBV6-5 to TRBJ2-3, with 7 bases lining up with TRBD1. CDR1 is MNHEY and CDR2 is SVGAGI in the germline V gene. The CDR3 loop spans 15 amino acids. V trimming: 8 bases; J trimming: 0 bases; junction bases outside the gene matches: 8. The CDR3 sequence: CASVQGGSSTDTQYF. Here the CDR3 DNA reads TGTGCCAGCGTCCAAGGGGGCTCTAGCACAGATACGCAGTATTTT.